This is a list of T cell receptor beta chains from one sample in a study of cytomegalovirus exposure and HLA in healthy donors. TCRdb keeps only in-frame clones here, not all; method: immunoSEQ multiplex PCR. The table includes approximately 73,000 clones, 65% to 85% detected once. Material: PBMCs. The receptors originated from a woman aged 40 to 49 in good health and CMV-seropositive. Each CDR3 is given with its conserved first and last residue. A D gene is named only where the DNA matches it firmly. Size tells how often a clone was seen (once, few, many) or the class of an expanded clone, and some rows leave it out.

CDR3aa	j_gene	len	d_gene	abundance	v_gene
CASSATGSSYEQYF	TRBJ2-7	14	.	.	TRBV6-5
CASSPYTDTQYF	TRBJ2-3	12	.	.	TRBV5-1
CASRLAGTGGYGYTF	TRBJ1-2	15	TRBD1	.	TRBV5-8
CASSDRREQETQYF	TRBJ2-5	14	TRBD2	.	TRBV2
CASSVDGSGGTDTQYF	TRBJ2-3	16	TRBD2	.	TRBV9
CASSYGSHALGYEQYF	TRBJ2-7	16	.	.	TRBV6-5
CASSFIGRLNIQYF	TRBJ2-4	14	.	.	TRBV7-9
CASSFPRKGTDTQYF	TRBJ2-3	15	.	.	TRBV13
CASSMGQGNEKLFF	TRBJ1-4	14	TRBD1	once	TRBV19
CASSNGAGGPYEQYF	TRBJ2-7	15	TRBD2	once	TRBV6-5
CASSEKTGVAGELFF	TRBJ2-2	15	TRBD1	.	TRBV7-8
CASSGMLLSRTEAFF	TRBJ1-1	15	.	.	TRBV2
CASSDLLTGDYTDTQYF	TRBJ2-3	17	TRBD1	.	TRBV11-2
CAGSLNWGELGTEAFF	TRBJ1-1	16	.	once	TRBV7-8
CASRRAYEQYF	TRBJ2-7	11	.	.	TRBV7-2
CAWSVLTVGANYGYTF	TRBJ1-2	16	.	.	TRBV30
CASSPIGLAGGDGTDTQYF	TRBJ2-3	19	TRBD2	.	TRBV18
CAWRIAGRSYEQYF	TRBJ2-7	14	TRBD2	.	TRBV30
CASSIQGLYGYTF	TRBJ1-2	13	.	.	TRBV19
CAWTTGGATNEKLFF	TRBJ1-4	15	TRBD1	once	TRBV30
CASSQLAGGEQFF	TRBJ2-1	13	TRBD2	.	TRBV25-1